These 21 T cell receptor beta chains share one sample of origin, sequenced in a study of T cell changes during pregnancy in multiple sclerosis. Clones were sequenced by immunoSEQ multiplex PCR, and TCRdb holds only the in-frame ones, with some missing. This table has 75,000 to 90,000 clones, around 94% appearing once. Sequencing used CD4+ T cells from peripheral blood mononuclear cells, obtained before pregnancy. These receptors were obtained from a female donor with multiple sclerosis, enrolled in a pregnancy study.

J is TRBJ2-5 and V is TRBV5-8; 9 nucleotides align to TRBD2. The CDR3 is 17 amino acids. Germline assignment: CDR1 SGHTS and CDR2 YDEGEE. The V segment lost 0 bases and the J segment 1 base; nucleotides outside the gene matches: 7. CDR3: CASSLGLAGRLQETQYF. The CDR3 DNA is TGTGCCAGCAGCTTGGGGCTAGCGGGACGACTCCAAGAGACCCAGTACTTC.

The chain uses TRBV5-4 and TRBJ1-1, with D possibly being TRBD1 (6 bases). The germline CDR1 and CDR2 sequences are SGHNT and YYREEE (reference sequence). V lost 4 bases and J lost 3, with 13 bases in between. This CDR3 is built from 14 residues. Written as DNA, the CDR3 is TGTGCCAGCAGCCCCCAGGGGTCGCACACTGAAGCTTTCTTT. Its translation: CASSPQGSHTEAFF.

The chain combines TRBV5-1 with TRBJ1-1; 7 nucleotides match TRBD1. CDR3 length: 15 amino acids. The germline V gene has CDR1 SGHRS and CDR2 YFSETQ. Unmatched junction bases numbered 5, after V lost 2 bases and J lost 1 base. Written as DNA, the CDR3 is TGCGCCAGCAGCTTCCTAGGGGACAGGAACACTGAAGCTTTCTTT. Translating gives CASSFLGDRNTEAFF.

The genes are TRBV15 and TRBJ2-5, with D possibly TRBD2 on 5 matching bases. From germline, CDR1 is LNHNV and CDR2 YYDKDF (reference sequence). Trimming took off 1 base at V and 5 bases at J, with 20 bases between the two ends. The length of the CDR3 is 17 residues. The CDR3 DNA sequence: TGTGCCACCAGCAGAGGGGAGAGGCAATCTCGGAGGGAGACCCAGTACTTC. Amino acids: CATSRGERQSRRETQYF.

V and J are TRBV5-4 and TRBJ1-3; 9 nucleotides match TRBD1. V shed 4 bases and J 0 bases; nucleotides not matched to a gene: 8. Germline CDR1 reads SGHNT; CDR2 reads YYREEE (reference sequence). The CDR3 totals 17 residues. The CDR3 DNA follows: TGTGCCAGCAGCGCGGGGACAGGGTCTAACTCTGGAAACACCATATATTTT. Translation: CASSAGTGSNSGNTIYF.

V and J are TRBV30 and TRBJ2-1; 9 bases are a match to TRBD2. J lost 8 bases, V lost 2 bases, and 10 bases had no gene match. This CDR3 has 15 amino acids. CDR1 and CDR2 from the germline V gene are GTSNPN and SVGIG (reference sequence). This CDR3 reads CAWSPWRAGGYEQFF. CDR3 nucleotides: TGTGCCTGGAGTCCCTGGAGAGCGGGAGGCTATGAGCAGTTCTTC. Filled out from reference TRBV30 and TRBJ2-1, the complete variable domain reads SQTIHQWPATLVQPVGSPLSLECTVEGTSNPNLYWYRQAAGRGLQLLFYSVGIGQISSEVPQNLSASRPQDRQFILSSKKLLLSDSGFYLCAWSPWRAGGYEQFFGPGTRLTVL.

About this clone: The sample carries other DNA sequences with the same CDR3. The chain combines TRBV15 with TRBJ1-3, with D tentatively TRBD1 (6 bases). The germline V and J ends were trimmed by 0 bases and 0 bases, with 6 bases remaining between them. CDR1 LNHNV and CDR2 YYDKDF come from the germline V gene (reference sequence). The CDR3 has 15 residues. This CDR3 reads CATSRDRGSGNTIYF. The DNA for the CDR3 is TGTGCCACCAGCAGAGACAGGGGCTCTGGAAACACCATATATTTT.

The chain uses TRBV5-8 and TRBJ1-1; D perhaps matches TRBD1 (5 bases). V was shortened by 4 bases and J by 3 bases, with 13 bases between the two germline ends. CDR1 is SGHTS, CDR2 YDEGEE, per germline. This CDR3 region has 14 residues. The CDR3 region is CASSRGAGYTEAFF. In DNA, the CDR3 is TGTGCCAGCAGCCGCGGGGCAGGGTACACTGAAGCTTTCTTT.

The chain employs TRBV9 and TRBJ2-7, with 10 bases aligning to TRBD2. The CDR3 runs 16 residues. Germline trimming cut 2 bases from V and 0 bases from J; bases unmatched to any gene: 5. CDR1 is SGDLS and CDR2 is YYNGEE in the germline V gene. The CDR3 loop is CASSVKAGGSSYEQYF. The CDR3 DNA is TGTGCCAGCAGCGTCAAAGCGGGGGGGAGCTCCTACGAGCAGTACTTC. Complete variable domain (other parts from reference TRBV9 and TRBJ2-7): DSGVTQTPKHLITATGQRVTLRCSPRSGDLSVYWYQQSLDQGLQFLIQYYNGEERAKGNILERFSAQQFPDLHSELNLSSLELGDSALYFCASSVKAGGSSYEQYFGPGTRLTVT.

This chain joins TRBV6-5 and TRBJ2-7, with D perhaps matching TRBD2 (5 bases). From germline, CDR1 is MNHEY and CDR2 SVGAGI. V lost 7 bases to trimming and J lost 5 bases, with 15 bases between them. The CDR3 length is 13 residues. The CDR3 coding sequence is TGTGCCAGCACCAATAGGGAGTGGAACGAGCAGTACTTC. Translated, it gives CASTNREWNEQYF.

V usage is TRBV7-3 and J usage is TRBJ2-2; maybe TRBD2 (6 bases). Germline loops: CDR1 SGHTA, CDR2 FQGTGA. V was clipped by 3 bases and J by 5 bases, with 7 bases between them. This CDR3 comprises 13 residues. The CDR3 nucleotides are TGTGCCAGCAGCTTGGGGGGTACCGGGGAGCTGTTTTTT. It specifies CASSLGGTGELFF. Full variable domain (remainder filled in from reference TRBV7-3 and TRBJ2-2): GAGVSQTPSNKVTEKGKYVELRCDPISGHTALYWYRQSLGQGPEFLIYFQGTGAADDSGLPNDRFFAVRPEGSVSTLKIQRTERGDSAVYLCASSLGGTGELFFGEGSRLTVL.

This clone was recorded only once. This sequence joins TRBV7-2 and TRBJ2-1; 9 bases are shared with TRBD1. The CDR3 consists of 18 residues. With V trimmed by 1 base and J by 6 bases, 13 bases remained unmatched. Germline V lookup: CDR1 SGHTA, CDR2 FQGNSA. The CDR3 DNA reads as TGTGCCAGCAGCTTAGATCGACAGGGGGTGAATTTTTTCAATGAGCAGTTCTTC. Translation gives CASSLDRQGVNFFNEQFF.

This chain links TRBV7-8 with TRBJ1-1; D call uncertain. Deletions cut 2 bases from V and 6 bases from J, with 13 bases between. The CDR3 covers 14 residues. The germline V gene has CDR1 SGHVS and CDR2 FQNEAQ. CDR3 loop: CASSLPGEYSEAFF. Written as DNA, the CDR3 is TGTGCCAGCAGCTTACCCGGGGAGTACTCTGAAGCTTTCTTT.

The gene calls are TRBV28 and TRBJ2-1; D not certain. Trimming took 2 bases from V and 6 from J, leaving 11 bases between them. CDR1 MDHEN and CDR2 SYDVKM come from the germline V gene. The CDR3 has 14 amino acids. CDR3 loop: CASSLPRVLNEQFF. The DNA for the CDR3 is TGTGCCAGCAGTTTACCCCGCGTCCTCAATGAGCAGTTCTTC.

This clone is a singleton in its sample. The chain has TRBV10-3 and TRBJ2-3; 9 bases agree with TRBD2. The CDR3 consists of 20 residues. Unmatched junction bases numbered 19, after V lost 0 bases and J lost 6 bases. Germline V CDR1 and CDR2: ENHRY, SYGVKD. In nucleotides, the CDR3 is TGTGCCATCAGTGAGTCTCCCCCCGGCCGACTAGCGGTTAGAGCGGATACGCAGTATTTT. Protein: CAISESPPGRLAVRADTQYF.

The rearrangement uses TRBV30 and TRBJ2-4; 15 nucleotides match TRBD2. The length of the CDR3 is 20 residues. Trimming took 0 bases from V and 8 from J; bases not matched to a gene: 17. From germline, CDR1 is GTSNPN and CDR2 SVGIG (reference sequence). CDR3 nucleotide sequence: TGTGCCTGGAGTGTTGGACTAGCGGGAGGGTCACCCAGGGTAACAGACATTCAGTACTTC. Residues: CAWSVGLAGGSPRVTDIQYF.

J is TRBJ2-5 and V is TRBV5-1; TRBD1 agrees at 10 bases. V lost 4 bases to trimming and J lost 2 bases; unmatched junction nucleotides: 11. CDR3 size: 17 residues. Germline V gives CDR1 SGHRS, CDR2 YFSETQ. The CDR3 loop is CASSPGQGPGPQETQYF. CDR3 coding DNA: TGCGCCAGCAGCCCGGGACAGGGGCCCGGGCCTCAAGAGACCCAGTACTTC.

This clone was seen more than once but under ten times. The rearrangement links TRBV2 to TRBJ1-2; 7 bases map to TRBD1. Germline V lookup: CDR1 SNHLY, CDR2 FYNNEI. This CDR3 has 13 amino acids. J was trimmed by 2 bases and V by 5 bases; bases with no gene match: 2. CDR3 in amino acids: CASSPTGNYGYTF. The CDR3 DNA reads as TGTGCCAGCAGTCCGACAGGGAACTATGGCTACACCTTC.

This chain uses TRBV4-1 with TRBJ1-2; 7 positions match TRBD1. CDR1 and CDR2 (germline): MGHRA, YSYEKL. The V and J ends lost 2 bases and 4 bases, in that order; junction bases with no gene match: 7. This CDR3 has 15 amino acids. Here the CDR3 DNA reads TGCGCCAGCAGCCAAATACCGGGACAGTTCTATGGCTACACCTTC. Amino acid sequence: CASSQIPGQFYGYTF.

The chain has TRBV4-2 and TRBJ1-2; 8 bases map to TRBD1. V shed 1 base and J 8 bases; nucleotides not matched to a gene: 6. The germline V gene encodes CDR1 LGHNA and CDR2 YNFKEQ. The CDR3 has 14 amino acids. CDR3 nucleotide sequence: TGTGCCAGCAGCCAAGGCCAGACAGGGGAAGGCTACACCTTC. Protein sequence: CASSQGQTGEGYTF.

This chain links TRBV19 with TRBJ1-4; D remains ambiguous. This CDR3 comprises 15 residues. The germline CDR1 and CDR2 sequences are LNHDA and SQIVND (reference sequence). The ends were cut back, 4 bases at V and 7 bases at J, with 16 bases in the middle. For the CDR3, the DNA is TGTGCCAGTAGTACCGGACTGCTTGCCGGTGAAAAACTGTTTTTT. The encoded protein is CASSTGLLAGEKLFF.